This is a list of T cell receptor beta chains from one sample in a study of T-cell memory formation after mild COVID-19. Each CDR3 protein is one row after TCRdb ran MiXCR on the 5' RACE reads. The sample contains some 40,000 distinct CDR3 sequences, less than 8% of which appear only once. Material for sequencing was PBMCs or a T cell subset sorted from them (not recorded which). These receptors were obtained from an adult who had mild COVID-19 (a few samples of this study predate the infection). Cell type and time point are not known. The CDR3 runs from the conserved cysteine through the conserved F or W. The order of the fields is V gene, clone size, D gene, J gene, CDR3 protein, CDR3 DNA. A D gene is named only where the DNA matches it firmly. Clone size, where shown, is once, few, many, or a class for clones that have expanded.

v_call: TRBV5-1; clone_size: many; d_call: TRBD2; j_call: TRBJ2-5; cdr3_aa: CASSLQGRASREETQYF; cdr3_nt: TGCGCCAGCAGCTTGCAAGGGAGGGCGTCGAGGGAAGAGACCCAGTACTTC
v_call: TRBV6-2/TRBV6-3; clone_size: NA; d_call: NA; j_call: TRBJ2-1; cdr3_aa: CASSDTSREQFF; cdr3_nt: TGTGCCAGCAGCGATACTAGCCGCGAGCAGTTCTTC
v_call: TRBV6-5; clone_size: many; d_call: TRBD1; j_call: TRBJ1-1; cdr3_aa: CASSYGRGVSTEAFF; cdr3_nt: TGTGCCAGCAGTTACGGCAGGGGGGTCTCCACTGAAGCTTTCTTT
v_call: TRBV12-3/TRBV12-4; clone_size: many; d_call: NA; j_call: TRBJ1-1; cdr3_aa: CASSFQGGTEAFF; cdr3_nt: TGTGCCAGCAGTTTCCAGGGAGGCACTGAAGCTTTCTTT
v_call: TRBV5-4; clone_size: NA; d_call: NA; j_call: TRBJ2-1; cdr3_aa: CASSPQPRGPDLQGDEQFF; cdr3_nt: TGTGCCAGCAGCCCTCAGCCTAGAGGGCCCGACCTTCAAGGCGATGAGCAGTTCTTC
v_call: TRBV27; clone_size: NA; d_call: NA; j_call: TRBJ1-6; cdr3_aa: CASSPRTRVLSSPLHF; cdr3_nt: TGTGCCAGCAGTCCCCGTACCCGGGTTCTAAGTTCACCCCTCCACTTT
v_call: TRBV5-8; clone_size: few; d_call: TRBD1; j_call: TRBJ1-6; cdr3_aa: CASSLDRGSPLHF; cdr3_nt: TGTGCCAGCAGCTTGGACAGGGGGTCACCCCTCCACTTT
v_call: TRBV12-3/TRBV12-4; clone_size: many; d_call: NA; j_call: TRBJ1-1; cdr3_aa: CASSQGWAVGTEAFF; cdr3_nt: TGTGCCAGCAGTCAGGGATGGGCCGTGGGCACTGAAGCTTTCTTT
v_call: TRBV7-2; clone_size: NA; d_call: NA; j_call: TRBJ2-1; cdr3_aa: CASSLLRQGGADEQFF; cdr3_nt: TGTGCCAGCAGCTTACTCCGACAAGGAGGAGCCGATGAGCAGTTCTTC
v_call: TRBV5-4; clone_size: few; d_call: NA; j_call: TRBJ2-5; cdr3_aa: CASSSPDSAGTQYF; cdr3_nt: TGTGCCAGCAGCTCCCCTGACTCCGCGGGGACCCAGTACTTC
v_call: TRBV11-2; clone_size: many; d_call: TRBD2; j_call: TRBJ2-7; cdr3_aa: CASSLVGLAGGGEQYF; cdr3_nt: TGTGCCAGCAGCTTAGTCGGACTAGCGGGGGGCGGGGAGCAGTACTTC
v_call: TRBV27; clone_size: NA; d_call: TRBD1; j_call: TRBJ2-2; cdr3_aa: CASSLRAVDRGYLHRTGELFF; cdr3_nt: TGTGCCAGCAGTTTACGCGCCGTGGACAGGGGCTACCTACACCGCACCGGGGAGCTGTTTTTT
v_call: TRBV12-3/TRBV12-4; clone_size: NA; d_call: TRBD1; j_call: TRBJ1-2; cdr3_aa: CASSSLEGAGGANYGYTF; cdr3_nt: TGTGCCAGCAGCTCCCTTGAGGGGGCAGGCGGGGCTAACTATGGCTACACCTTC
v_call: TRBV9; clone_size: NA; d_call: TRBD2; j_call: TRBJ2-2; cdr3_aa: CASSVAPGGDRRAGELFF; cdr3_nt: TGTGCCAGCAGCGTAGCTCCCGGGGGGGACCGTCGTGCCGGGGAGCTGTTTTTT
v_call: TRBV3-1; clone_size: NA; d_call: TRBD1; j_call: TRBJ2-7; cdr3_aa: CASSPGTGYTYEQYF; cdr3_nt: TGTGCCAGCAGCCCCGGGACAGGGTACACCTACGAGCAGTACTTC
v_call: TRBV15; clone_size: many; d_call: NA; j_call: TRBJ2-3; cdr3_aa: CATSRGTRVDTQYF; cdr3_nt: TGTGCCACCAGCAGAGGGACCAGAGTAGATACGCAGTATTTT
v_call: TRBV30; clone_size: few; d_call: NA; j_call: TRBJ2-3; cdr3_aa: CAWRKAPGYAVDTQYF; cdr3_nt: TGTGCCTGGAGAAAAGCCCCGGGATACGCTGTAGATACGCAGTATTTT
v_call: TRBV14; clone_size: NA; d_call: NA; j_call: TRBJ2-1; cdr3_aa: CASSRNSGSYNEQFF; cdr3_nt: TGTGCCAGCAGCCGCAACAGCGGGTCCTACAATGAGCAGTTCTTC
v_call: TRBV3-1; clone_size: few; d_call: NA; j_call: TRBJ2-7; cdr3_aa: CASSQDTGRSYEQYF; cdr3_nt: TGTGCCAGCAGCCAAGATACAGGGAGGTCCTACGAGCAGTACTTC
v_call: TRBV5-6; clone_size: NA; d_call: NA; j_call: TRBJ1-1; cdr3_aa: CASRRTENTEAFF; cdr3_nt: TGTGCCAGCAGGAGGACAGAGAACACTGAAGCTTTCTTT
v_call: TRBV24-1; clone_size: NA; d_call: TRBD1; j_call: TRBJ1-2; cdr3_aa: CATSASTGEVYGYTF; cdr3_nt: TGTGCCACCAGTGCGTCGACAGGGGAAGTCTATGGCTACACCTTC
v_call: TRBV3-1; clone_size: NA; d_call: NA; j_call: TRBJ1-2; cdr3_aa: CASSQEGDGYTF; cdr3_nt: TGTGCCAGCAGCCAAGAAGGGGATGGCTACACCTTC
v_call: TRBV30; clone_size: few; d_call: TRBD1; j_call: TRBJ2-7; cdr3_aa: CAWRGTGAAYEQYF; cdr3_nt: TGTGCCTGGAGGGGGACAGGGGCCGCCTACGAGCAGTACTTC
v_call: TRBV5-1; clone_size: NA; d_call: NA; j_call: TRBJ2-3; cdr3_aa: CASSLTSSSTDTQYF; cdr3_nt: TGCGCCAGCAGCCTTACTAGTTCTAGCACAGATACGCAGTATTTT
v_call: TRBV7-9; clone_size: many; d_call: TRBD2; j_call: TRBJ2-3; cdr3_aa: CASSRKLAPTDTQYF; cdr3_nt: TGTGCCAGCAGCCGAAAACTAGCGCCGACAGATACGCAGTATTTT
v_call: TRBV4-1; clone_size: few; d_call: TRBD2; j_call: TRBJ2-5; cdr3_aa: CASSRGGSGVQETQYF; cdr3_nt: TGCGCCAGCAGCCGTGGTGGTAGCGGGGTACAAGAGACCCAGTACTTC
v_call: TRBV28; clone_size: few; d_call: NA; j_call: TRBJ1-2; cdr3_aa: CASSLRVTGWGYTF; cdr3_nt: TGTGCCAGCAGTCTTAGAGTTACAGGGTGGGGCTACACCTTC
v_call: TRBV12-3/TRBV12-4; clone_size: many; d_call: NA; j_call: TRBJ1-2; cdr3_aa: CASSLAQGYGYTF; cdr3_nt: TGTGCCAGCAGTTTAGCTCAGGGCTATGGCTACACCTTC
v_call: TRBV3-1; clone_size: many; d_call: NA; j_call: TRBJ2-1; cdr3_aa: CASSQDLSASYNEQFF; cdr3_nt: TGTGCCAGCAGCCAAGATCTGAGCGCGTCCTACAATGAGCAGTTCTTC
v_call: TRBV10-3; clone_size: few; d_call: NA; j_call: TRBJ2-7; cdr3_aa: CAISESINEQYF; cdr3_nt: TGTGCCATCAGTGAGTCAATCAACGAGCAGTACTTC
v_call: TRBV7-3; clone_size: many; d_call: NA; j_call: TRBJ2-1; cdr3_aa: CASSPSGDEQFF; cdr3_nt: TGTGCCAGCAGCCCCTCTGGCGATGAGCAGTTCTTC
v_call: TRBV7-9; clone_size: NA; d_call: NA; j_call: TRBJ2-5; cdr3_aa: CASSPVGETQYF; cdr3_nt: TGTGCCAGCAGCCCCGTGGGTGAGACCCAGTACTTC
v_call: TRBV12-3/TRBV12-4; clone_size: NA; d_call: TRBD2; j_call: TRBJ2-5; cdr3_aa: CASGAGGGVETQYF; cdr3_nt: TGTGCCAGCGGAGCGGGGGGAGGTGTGGAGACCCAGTACTTC
v_call: TRBV18; clone_size: few; d_call: NA; j_call: TRBJ2-5; cdr3_aa: CASSPGTLETQYF; cdr3_nt: TGTGCCAGCTCACCGGGGACCTTGGAGACCCAGTACTTC
v_call: TRBV23-1; clone_size: few; d_call: NA; j_call: TRBJ2-7; cdr3_aa: CASSKATDLNSRYF; cdr3_nt: TGCGCCAGCAGTAAGGCGACAGACCTGAACTCCAGGTACTTC
v_call: TRBV12-3/TRBV12-4; clone_size: many; d_call: NA; j_call: TRBJ2-7; cdr3_aa: CASSSLVGYEQYF; cdr3_nt: TGTGCCAGCAGTTCACTAGTGGGGTACGAGCAGTACTTC
v_call: TRBV5-4; clone_size: NA; d_call: NA; j_call: TRBJ2-6; cdr3_aa: CDSSPATRLAGANVLTF; cdr3_nt: TGTGACAGCAGCCCGGCAACGAGACTAGCTGGGGCCAACGTCCTGACTTTC
v_call: TRBV2; clone_size: NA; d_call: TRBD1; j_call: TRBJ2-6; cdr3_aa: CASSERQGSASGANVLTF; cdr3_nt: TGTGCCAGCAGCGAGCGACAGGGGAGTGCCTCTGGGGCCAACGTCCTGACTTTC
v_call: TRBV7-3; clone_size: few; d_call: NA; j_call: TRBJ2-7; cdr3_aa: CASSLAGADYEQYF; cdr3_nt: TGTGCCAGCAGCTTAGCGGGGGCCGACTACGAGCAGTACTTC
v_call: TRBV25-1; clone_size: many; d_call: NA; j_call: TRBJ1-2; cdr3_aa: CASSETAEGDYGYTF; cdr3_nt: TGTGCCAGCAGTGAAACTGCAGAAGGGGACTATGGCTACACCTTC
v_call: TRBV27; clone_size: few; d_call: NA; j_call: TRBJ2-2; cdr3_aa: CASSFRGPRQGGTGELFF; cdr3_nt: TGTGCCAGCAGTTTCCGCGGCCCCCGACAGGGAGGGACCGGGGAGCTGTTTTTT